One and the same sample provided the 8 T cell receptor beta chains below, sequenced in a study of blood T cell repertoires in COVID-19. TCRdb's table, derived via immunoSEQ multiplex PCR, lists solely in-frame clones and lacks some. The profile covers approximately 94,000 clones, with approximately 89% appearing a single time and roughly 1.9% taken by the ten largest. Sequences were obtained from peripheral blood. The source of these receptors is a man between 50 and 59 years old with active COVID-19.

CDR3 protein: CSAKGQMNTEAFF. The CDR3 DNA sequence: TGCAGCGCCAAGGGACAGATGAACACTGAAGCTTTCTTT. This chain joins TRBV29-1 and TRBJ1-1, with TRBD1 identical over 7 bases. Trimming took 7 bases from V and 0 from J; bases not matched to a gene: 5. Germline-derived CDR1 and CDR2 are SQVTM and ANQGSEA. CDR3 length: 13 residues. The full variable domain, its missing parts supplied by reference TRBV29-1 and TRBJ1-1, is SAVISQKPSRDICQRGTSLTIQCQVDSQVTMMFWYRQQPGQSLTLIATANQGSEATYESGFVIDKFPISRPNLTFSTLTVSNMSPEDSSIYLCSAKGQMNTEAFFGQGTRLTVV.

V gene TRBV3-1 (or the pseudogene TRBV3-2) combines with J gene TRBJ2-3; the match to TRBD2 covers 7 bases. The CDR3 loop spans 17 amino acids. Trimming cost V 2 bases and J 0 bases; bases outside gene matches: 8. CDR1 is LGHDT and CDR2 is YNNKEL in the germline V gene (reference sequence). The CDR3 is CASSQPSTSASTDTQYF. The DNA for the CDR3 is TGTGCCAGCAGCCAACCTTCAACTAGCGCGAGCACAGATACGCAGTATTTT.

The V call is TRBV6-6, the J call TRBJ2-7; 9 nucleotides match TRBD2. Germline trimming cut 6 bases from V and 5 bases from J; bases unmatched to any gene: 8. This CDR3 spans 14 amino acids. Germline V gives CDR1 MNHNY, CDR2 SVGAGI (reference sequence). CDR3: CASRFSLAGDEQYF. The CDR3 bases are TGTGCCAGCAGATTCTCTTTAGCGGGGGACGAGCAGTACTTC.

The rearrangement joins TRBV24-1 to TRBJ2-1, with 10 nucleotides matching TRBD2. Trimming at V came to 5 bases and at J to 3 bases, leaving 6 bases not matched to a gene. CDR1 and CDR2 from the germline V gene are KGHDR and SFDVKD. The CDR3 is made up of 16 amino acids. This CDR3 reads CATSGVASGSYNEQFF. The CDR3 nucleotides are TGTGCCACCAGTGGAGTAGCTAGCGGGAGCTACAATGAGCAGTTCTTC.

V is TRBV5-5 and J is TRBJ2-7; the match to TRBD1 covers 11 bases. The V gene's germline CDR1 is SGHKS and CDR2 YYEKEE (reference sequence). The CDR3 runs to 15 residues. J lost 4 bases, V lost 2 bases, and 5 bases had no gene match. CDR3 nucleotides: TGTGCCAGCAGCTTTGGGGACAGGGGGGGATACGAGCAGTACGTC. Translated, it gives CASSFGDRGGYEQYV.

This chain uses TRBV5-6 with TRBJ1-1, with TRBD1 matching over 8 bases. This CDR3 has 17 amino acids. The V segment lost 6 bases and the J segment 5 bases; nucleotides outside the gene matches: 18. Looked up from germline, CDR1 is SGHDT and CDR2 is YYEEEE. Here the CDR3 DNA reads TGTGCCAGCAACCCCGGGAGACAGGGGCATAGGATTACTGAAGCTTTCTTT. Protein: CASNPGRQGHRITEAFF. The full variable domain, completed using reference TRBV5-6 and TRBJ1-1, is DAGVTQSPTHLIKTRGQQVTLRCSPKSGHDTVSWYQQALGQGPQFIFQYYEEEERQRGNFPDRFSGHQFPNYSSELNVNALLLGDSALYLCASNPGRQGHRITEAFFGQGTRLTVV.

J is TRBJ2-3 and V is TRBV4-2; 7 bases fit TRBD2. Per the germline V gene, CDR1 is LGHNA and CDR2 is YNFKEQ. V was clipped by 4 bases and J by 2 bases; unmatched bases: 12. The CDR3 length is 17 residues. CDR3 DNA sequence: TGTGCCAGCAGCCTCACCCCTAGCGGAGATTACACAGATACGCAGTATTTT. Its translation is CASSLTPSGDYTDTQYF.

This clone came up once. The chain carries TRBV5-5 and TRBJ1-1; the match to TRBD1 covers 7 bases. With 4 bases clipped from V and 0 bases from J, the junction kept 21 bases outside the gene matches. This CDR3 is built from 20 residues. Per the germline V gene, CDR1 is SGHKS and CDR2 is YYEKEE (reference sequence). The CDR3 bases are TGTGCCAGCAGCCCGTTATCTAGTGGGCTCAGGGGGGTCTTGAACACTGAAGCTTTCTTT. Its protein product is CASSPLSSGLRGVLNTEAFF. Full variable domain (missing parts from reference TRBV5-5 and TRBJ1-1): DAGVTQSPTHLIKTRGQQVTLRCSPISGHKSVSWYQQVLGQGPQFIFQYYEKEERGRGNFPDRFSARQFPNYSSELNVNALLLGDSALYLCASSPLSSGLRGVLNTEAFFGQGTRLTVV.